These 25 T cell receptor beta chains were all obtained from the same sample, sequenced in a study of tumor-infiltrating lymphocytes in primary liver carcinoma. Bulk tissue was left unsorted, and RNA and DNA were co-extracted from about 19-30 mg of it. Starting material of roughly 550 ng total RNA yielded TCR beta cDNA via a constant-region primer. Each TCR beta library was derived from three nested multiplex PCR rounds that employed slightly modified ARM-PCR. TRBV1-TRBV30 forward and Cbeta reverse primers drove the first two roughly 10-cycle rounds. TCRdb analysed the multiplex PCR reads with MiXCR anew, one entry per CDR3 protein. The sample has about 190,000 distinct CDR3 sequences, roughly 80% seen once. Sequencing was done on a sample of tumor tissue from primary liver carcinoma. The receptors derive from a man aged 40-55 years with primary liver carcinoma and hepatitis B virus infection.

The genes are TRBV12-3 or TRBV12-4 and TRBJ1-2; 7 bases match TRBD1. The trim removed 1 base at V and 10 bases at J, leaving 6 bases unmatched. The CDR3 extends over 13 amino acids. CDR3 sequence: CASSLGTGAAYTF. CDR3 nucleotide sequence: TGTGCCAGCAGTTTAGGTACAGGGGCGGCCTACACCTTC.

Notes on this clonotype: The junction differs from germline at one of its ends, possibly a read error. As DNA, the CDR3 is TGCGCCAGAAGCTTGGTGGGGACAGGAGAGGGCACTGGGGAGCTGTTTTTT. Protein sequence: CARSLVGTGEGTGELFF. V gene TRBV5-1 combines with J gene TRBJ2-2; 8 nucleotides align to TRBD1. The CDR3 totals 17 residues. The germline V gene has CDR1 SGHRS and CDR2 YFSETQ.

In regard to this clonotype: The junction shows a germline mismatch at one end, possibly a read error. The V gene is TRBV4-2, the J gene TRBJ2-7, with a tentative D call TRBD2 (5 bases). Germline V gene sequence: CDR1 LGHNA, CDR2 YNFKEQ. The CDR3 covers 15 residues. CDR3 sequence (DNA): TGTGCCAGCAGCCCAGGTCCAGGAGGTCTTGACGACCAGTACTTC. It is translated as CASSPGPGGLDDQYF.

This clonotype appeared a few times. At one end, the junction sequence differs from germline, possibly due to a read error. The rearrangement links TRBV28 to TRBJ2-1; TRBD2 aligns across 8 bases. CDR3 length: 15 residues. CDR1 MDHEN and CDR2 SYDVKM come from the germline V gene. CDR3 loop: CASSSTSGPRNEQSF. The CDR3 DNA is TGTGCCAGCAGTTCTACTAGCGGCCCAAGGAATGAGCAGTCCTTC.

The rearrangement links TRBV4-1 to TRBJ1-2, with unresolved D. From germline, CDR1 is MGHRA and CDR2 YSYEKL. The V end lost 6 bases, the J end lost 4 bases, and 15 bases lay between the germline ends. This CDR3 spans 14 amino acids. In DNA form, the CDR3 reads TGCGCCAGCAGGCAACAAGGAGTCCGCTATGGCTACACCTTC. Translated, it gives CASRQQGVRYGYTF.

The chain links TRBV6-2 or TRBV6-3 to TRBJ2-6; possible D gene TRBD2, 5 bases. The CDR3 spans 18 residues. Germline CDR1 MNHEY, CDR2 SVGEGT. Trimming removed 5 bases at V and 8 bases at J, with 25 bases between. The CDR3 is CASSPTGSSSSESNVLTF. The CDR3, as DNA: TGTGCCAGCAGTCCTACGGGGTCTTCCTCCTCTGAGTCCAACGTCCTGACTTTC.

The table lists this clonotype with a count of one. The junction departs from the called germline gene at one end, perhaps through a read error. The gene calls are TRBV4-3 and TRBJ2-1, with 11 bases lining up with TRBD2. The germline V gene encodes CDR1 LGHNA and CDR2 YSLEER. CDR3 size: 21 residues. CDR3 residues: CASSQDFRWTGTSGINNEQFF. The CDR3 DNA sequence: TGCGCCAGCAGTCAAGATTTTCGCTGGACAGGGACTAGCGGAATCAACAATGAGCAGTTCTTC.

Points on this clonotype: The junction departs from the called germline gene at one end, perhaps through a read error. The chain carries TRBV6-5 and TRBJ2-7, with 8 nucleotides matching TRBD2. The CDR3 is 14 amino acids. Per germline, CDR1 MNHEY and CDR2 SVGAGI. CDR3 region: CVSSLSGSFNEQYF. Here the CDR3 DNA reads TGTGTCAGCAGTCTGAGCGGGAGCTTCAACGAGCAGTACTTC.

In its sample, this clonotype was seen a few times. CDR3 sequence reads: CASSPTDEGANTEAFF. The CDR3 nucleotides are TGTGCCAGCTCACCTACAGACGAGGGTGCTAACACTGAAGCTTTCTTT. The chain employs TRBV18 and TRBJ1-1; D call uncertain. The V gene's germline CDR1 is KGHSH and CDR2 LQKENI. This CDR3 has 16 residues. Trimming removed 3 bases at V and 2 bases at J, with 16 bases between.

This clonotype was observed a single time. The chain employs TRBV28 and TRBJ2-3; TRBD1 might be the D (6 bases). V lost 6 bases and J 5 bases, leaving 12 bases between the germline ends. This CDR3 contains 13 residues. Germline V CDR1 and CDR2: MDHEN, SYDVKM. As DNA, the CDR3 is TGTGCCAGCAGCCTACAGGGTCTAGATACGCAGTATTTT. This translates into CASSLQGLDTQYF.

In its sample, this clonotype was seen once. The CDR3 DNA follows: TGCAGTGTCGAAGGGACAGGGGGGAGCAATGAGCAGTTCTTC. Translating it yields CSVEGTGGSNEQFF. The chain has TRBV29-1 and TRBJ2-1; the match to TRBD1 covers 11 bases. The CDR3 is 14 amino acids. Germline V gene data show CDR1 as SQVTM and CDR2 as ANQGSEA.

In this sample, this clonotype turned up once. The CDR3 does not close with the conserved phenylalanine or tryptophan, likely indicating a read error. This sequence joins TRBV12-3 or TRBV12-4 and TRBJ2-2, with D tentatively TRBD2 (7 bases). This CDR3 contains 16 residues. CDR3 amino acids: CASSFGGAVSTGELFL. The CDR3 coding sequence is TGTGCCAGTAGTTTTGGGGGGGCAGTAAGCACCGGGGAGCTGTTTCTT.

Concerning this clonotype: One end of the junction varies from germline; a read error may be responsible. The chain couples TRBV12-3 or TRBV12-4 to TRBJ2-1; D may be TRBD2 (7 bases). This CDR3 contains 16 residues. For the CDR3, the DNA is TGTGCCAACAATCAAGGACTAGGGGGACCGGACAATGAGCAGTTTTTC. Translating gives CANNQGLGGPDNEQFF.

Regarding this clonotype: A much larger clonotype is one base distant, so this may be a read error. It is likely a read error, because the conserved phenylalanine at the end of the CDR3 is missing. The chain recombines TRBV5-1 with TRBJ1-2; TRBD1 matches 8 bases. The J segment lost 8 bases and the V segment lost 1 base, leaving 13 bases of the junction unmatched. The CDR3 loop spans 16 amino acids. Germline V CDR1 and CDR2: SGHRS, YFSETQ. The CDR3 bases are TGCGCCAGCAGCTTGCCCTCCTCAGGGGGCGATGGAGGCTACACCTAC. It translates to CASSLPSSGGDGGYTY.

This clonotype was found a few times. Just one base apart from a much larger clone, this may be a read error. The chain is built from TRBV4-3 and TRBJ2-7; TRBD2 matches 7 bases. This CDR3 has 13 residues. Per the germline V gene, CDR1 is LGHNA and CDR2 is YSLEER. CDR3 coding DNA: TGCGCCAGCAACCAAGAGCCGGGGGGCGAGCAGTACTTC. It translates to CASNQEPGGEQYF.

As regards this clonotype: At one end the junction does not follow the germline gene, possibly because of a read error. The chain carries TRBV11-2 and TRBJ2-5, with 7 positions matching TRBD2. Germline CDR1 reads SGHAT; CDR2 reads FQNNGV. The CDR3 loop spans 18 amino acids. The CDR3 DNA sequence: TGTGCCAGCAGTCCTAGGTCAATCCAGGGTACTGGGCGGGAGACCCAGTATTTC. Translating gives CASSPRSIQGTGRETQYF.

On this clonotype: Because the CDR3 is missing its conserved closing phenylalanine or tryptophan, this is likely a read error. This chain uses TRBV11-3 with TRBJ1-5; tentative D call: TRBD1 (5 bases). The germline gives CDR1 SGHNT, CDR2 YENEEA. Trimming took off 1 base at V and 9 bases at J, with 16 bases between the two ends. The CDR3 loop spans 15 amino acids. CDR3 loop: CASSLGLGVAPPQHI. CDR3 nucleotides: TGTGCCAGCAGCTTAGGTCTGGGGGTGGCTCCGCCCCAGCATATT.

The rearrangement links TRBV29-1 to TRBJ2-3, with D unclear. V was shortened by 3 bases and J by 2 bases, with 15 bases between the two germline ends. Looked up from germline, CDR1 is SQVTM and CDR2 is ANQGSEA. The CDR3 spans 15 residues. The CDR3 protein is CSVEGGGGITDTQYF. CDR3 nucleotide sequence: TGCAGCGTTGAGGGCGGTGGCGGTATCACAGATACGCAGTATTTT.

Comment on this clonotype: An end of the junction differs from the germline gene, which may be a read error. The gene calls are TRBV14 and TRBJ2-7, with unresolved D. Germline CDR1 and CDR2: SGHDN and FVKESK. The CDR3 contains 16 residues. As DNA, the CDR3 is TGTGTCAGCAGCCAAGGTTCGCAGACATCCTCCTACAAGCAGTACTTC. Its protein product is CVSSQGSQTSSYKQYF.

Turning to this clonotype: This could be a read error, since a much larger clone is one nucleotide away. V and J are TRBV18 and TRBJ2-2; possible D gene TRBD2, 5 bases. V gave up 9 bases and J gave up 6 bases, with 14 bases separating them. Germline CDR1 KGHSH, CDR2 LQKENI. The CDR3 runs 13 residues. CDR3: CASREAYAGELFF. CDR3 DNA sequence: TGTGCCAGTCGGGAAGCGTACGCCGGGGAGCTGTTTTTT.

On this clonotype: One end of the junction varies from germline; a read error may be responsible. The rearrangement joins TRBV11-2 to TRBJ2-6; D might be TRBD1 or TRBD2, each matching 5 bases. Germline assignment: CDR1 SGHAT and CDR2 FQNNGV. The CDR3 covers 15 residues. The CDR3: CATQRPHSGAKVLTF. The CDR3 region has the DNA TGTGCCACTCAGCGGCCGCACTCTGGGGCCAAAGTCCTGACTTTC.

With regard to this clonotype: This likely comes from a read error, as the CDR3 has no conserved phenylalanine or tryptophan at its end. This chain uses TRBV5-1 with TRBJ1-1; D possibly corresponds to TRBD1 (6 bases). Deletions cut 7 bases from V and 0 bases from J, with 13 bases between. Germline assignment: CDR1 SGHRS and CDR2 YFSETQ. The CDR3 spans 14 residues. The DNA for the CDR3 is TGCGCCAGCGGGGCACGGGGGCTGAACACTGAAGCTTTCCTT. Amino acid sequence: CASGARGLNTEAFL.

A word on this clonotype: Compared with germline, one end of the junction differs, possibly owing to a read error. As DNA, the CDR3 is TGTGCCAGCAGTTACTCCTACCCCGGGACAGGATCGGCCCGGGAGCTATTTTTT. This codes for CASSYSYPGTGSARELFF. The chain uses TRBV6-2 or TRBV6-3 and TRBJ2-2; 8 nucleotides align to TRBD1. This CDR3 has 18 residues. In germline, CDR1 is MNHEY, CDR2 SVGEGT.

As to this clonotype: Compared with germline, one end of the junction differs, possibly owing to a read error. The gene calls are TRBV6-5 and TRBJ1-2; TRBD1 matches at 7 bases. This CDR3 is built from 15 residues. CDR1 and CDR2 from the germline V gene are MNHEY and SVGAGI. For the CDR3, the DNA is TGTGCAAGCAGTCGACCCTCGACAGGGATCTATGGCTACACCTTC. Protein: CASSRPSTGIYGYTF.

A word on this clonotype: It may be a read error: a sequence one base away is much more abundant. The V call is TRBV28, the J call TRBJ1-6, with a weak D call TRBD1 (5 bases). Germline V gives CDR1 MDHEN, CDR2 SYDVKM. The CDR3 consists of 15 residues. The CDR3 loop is CASSLQGEWDSPLRF. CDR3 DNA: TGTGCCAGCAGTTTGCAGGGAGAGTGGGATTCACCCCTCCGCTTT.